This entry describes one TCR beta chain. Antigen specificity is unknown. The method was immunoSEQ multiplex PCR; TCRdb's version includes in-frame clones alone and lacks a portion of them. The sample includes roughly 67,000 clones, 84% of them seen just once. This entry belongs to a study of OX40 agonist ivuxolimab in advanced cancers. For the study at large: The study enrolled dose-escalation patients with hepatocellular carcinoma, melanoma, renal cell or head and neck cancer.

Exclusion of a patient followed from autoimmune disease history or systemic immunosuppression. Trimming took off 10 bases at V and 4 bases at J, with 20 bases between the two ends. Germline V CDR1 and CDR2: ENHRY, SYGVKD. The CDR3 spans 15 residues. Points from the study as a whole: Both blood CD4+ and CD8+ T cells showed clonal growth by week 6 at 0.1 to 3.0 mg/kg.

J is TRBJ1-3 and V is TRBV10-3, with D unresolved. This specimen was CD4+ or CD8+ T cells sorted from blood, taken in a trial of the OX40 agonist ivuxolimab. This TCR was recovered from an adult with an advanced solid tumor such as melanoma, head and neck, liver or kidney cancer. CDR3 loop: CANQLTPGSGNTIYF. The CDR3 DNA sequence: TGTGCCAACCAGCTGACACCGGGTTCGGGAAACACCATATATTTT.